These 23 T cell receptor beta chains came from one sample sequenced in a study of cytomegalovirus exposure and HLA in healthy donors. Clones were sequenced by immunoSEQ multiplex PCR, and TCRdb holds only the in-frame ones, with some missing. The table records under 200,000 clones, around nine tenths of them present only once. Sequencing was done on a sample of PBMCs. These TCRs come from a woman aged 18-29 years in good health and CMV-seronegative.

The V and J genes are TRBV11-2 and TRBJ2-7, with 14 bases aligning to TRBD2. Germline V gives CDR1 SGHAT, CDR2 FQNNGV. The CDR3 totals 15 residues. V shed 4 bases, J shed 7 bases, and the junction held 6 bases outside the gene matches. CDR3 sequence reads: CASSSPRTSGREQYF. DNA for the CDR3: TGTGCCAGCAGCTCCCCACGGACTAGCGGGAGGGAGCAGTACTTC.

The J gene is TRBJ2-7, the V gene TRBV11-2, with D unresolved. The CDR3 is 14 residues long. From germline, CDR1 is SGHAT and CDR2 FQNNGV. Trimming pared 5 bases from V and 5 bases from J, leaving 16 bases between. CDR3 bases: TGTGCCAGCAGCCCAATGGTTTTCGGTAACGAGCAGTACTTC. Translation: CASSPMVFGNEQYF.

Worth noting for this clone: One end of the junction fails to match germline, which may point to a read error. CDR3 nucleotide sequence: TGTGCCAGCAGCCCTAGACCGGGACAGGAAAATGGAAAACTGTTTTTT. Its translation: CASSPRPGQENGKLFF. V is TRBV7-8 and J is TRBJ1-4, with 8 bases identical to TRBD1. CDR3 length equals 16 residues. Germline values: CDR1 SGHVS, CDR2 FQNEAQ.

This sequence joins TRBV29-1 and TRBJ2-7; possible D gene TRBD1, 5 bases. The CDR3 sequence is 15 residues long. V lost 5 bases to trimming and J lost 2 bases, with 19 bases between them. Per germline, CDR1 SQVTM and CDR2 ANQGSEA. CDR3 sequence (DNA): TGCAGCGTTATAAGTACAAGGACAAGGACCTACGAGCAGTACTTC. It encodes CSVISTRTRTYEQYF.

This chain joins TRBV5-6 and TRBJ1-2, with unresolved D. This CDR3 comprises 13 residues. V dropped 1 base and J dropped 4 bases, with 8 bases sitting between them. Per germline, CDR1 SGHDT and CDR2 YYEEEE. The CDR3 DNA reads TGTGCCAGCAGCTTGACACAGCCCTATGGCTACACCTTC. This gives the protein CASSLTQPYGYTF.

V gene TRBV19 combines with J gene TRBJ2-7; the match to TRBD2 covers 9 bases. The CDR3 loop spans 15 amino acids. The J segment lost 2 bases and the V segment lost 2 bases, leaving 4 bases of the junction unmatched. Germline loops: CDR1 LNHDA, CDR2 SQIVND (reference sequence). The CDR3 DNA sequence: TGTGCCAGTAGTATAAGTAGCGGGAGCACCTACGAGCAGTACTTC. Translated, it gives CASSISSGSTYEQYF.

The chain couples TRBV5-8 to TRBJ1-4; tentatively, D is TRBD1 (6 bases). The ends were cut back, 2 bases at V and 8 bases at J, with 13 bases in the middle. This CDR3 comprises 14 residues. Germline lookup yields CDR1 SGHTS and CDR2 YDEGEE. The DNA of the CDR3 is TGTGCCAGCAGCTTTTGGACAGTTACCGAAAAACTGTTTTTT. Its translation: CASSFWTVTEKLFF.

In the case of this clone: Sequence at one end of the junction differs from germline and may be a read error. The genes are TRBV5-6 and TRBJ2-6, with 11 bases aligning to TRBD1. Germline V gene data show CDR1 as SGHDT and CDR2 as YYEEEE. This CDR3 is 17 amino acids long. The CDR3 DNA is TGTGCCAGCAGTTTGGACAGGGGGCGCTCCGGGGCCAACGTCCTGACTTTC. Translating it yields CASSLDRGRSGANVLTF.

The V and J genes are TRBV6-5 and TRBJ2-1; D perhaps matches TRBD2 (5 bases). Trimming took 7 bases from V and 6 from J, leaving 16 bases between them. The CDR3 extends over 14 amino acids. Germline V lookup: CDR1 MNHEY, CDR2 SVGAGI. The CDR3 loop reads CASTLGGSTNEQFF. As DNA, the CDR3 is TGTGCCAGCACCCTTGGAGGCTCTACCAATGAGCAGTTCTTC.

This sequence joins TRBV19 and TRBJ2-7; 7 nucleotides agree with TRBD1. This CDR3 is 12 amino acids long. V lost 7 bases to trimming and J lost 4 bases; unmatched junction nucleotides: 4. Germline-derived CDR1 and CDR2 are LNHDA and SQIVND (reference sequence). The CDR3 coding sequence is TGTGCCAGTAACCAACAGGGGTACGAGCAGTACTTC. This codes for CASNQQGYEQYF.

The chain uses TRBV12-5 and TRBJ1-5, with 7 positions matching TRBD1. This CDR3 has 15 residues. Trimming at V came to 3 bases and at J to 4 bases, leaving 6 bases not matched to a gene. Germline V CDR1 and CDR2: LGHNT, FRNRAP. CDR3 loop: CASGFGTVTNQPQHF. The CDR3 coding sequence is TGTGCTAGTGGTTTCGGGACAGTTACAAATCAGCCCCAGCATTTT.

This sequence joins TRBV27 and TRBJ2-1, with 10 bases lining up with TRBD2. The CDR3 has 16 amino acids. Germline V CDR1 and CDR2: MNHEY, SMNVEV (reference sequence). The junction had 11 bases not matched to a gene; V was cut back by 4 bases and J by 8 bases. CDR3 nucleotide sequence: TGTGCCAGCAGTTCCGACCCGGCTAGCGGGAGTGATGAGCAGTTCTTC. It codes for CASSSDPASGSDEQFF.

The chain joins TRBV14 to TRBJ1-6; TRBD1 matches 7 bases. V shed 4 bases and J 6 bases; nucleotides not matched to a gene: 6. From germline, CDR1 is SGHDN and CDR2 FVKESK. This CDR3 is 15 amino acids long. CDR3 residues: CASSLGGRINSPLHF. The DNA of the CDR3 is TGTGCCAGCAGCCTAGGGGGCAGGATTAATTCACCCCTCCACTTT.

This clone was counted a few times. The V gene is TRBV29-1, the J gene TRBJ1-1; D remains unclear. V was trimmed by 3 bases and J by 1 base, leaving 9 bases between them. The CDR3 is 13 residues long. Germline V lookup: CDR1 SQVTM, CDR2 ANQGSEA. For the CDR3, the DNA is TGCAGCGTTGATTCCACTAGGAACACTGAAGCTTTCTTT. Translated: CSVDSTRNTEAFF.

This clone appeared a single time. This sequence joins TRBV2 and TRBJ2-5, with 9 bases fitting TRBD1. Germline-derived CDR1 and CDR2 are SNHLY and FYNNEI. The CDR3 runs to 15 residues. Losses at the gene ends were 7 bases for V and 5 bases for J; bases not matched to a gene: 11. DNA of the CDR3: TGTGCCAGCAAGAGTGGACAGGGGATTTCGGAGACCCAGTACTTC. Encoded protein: CASKSGQGISETQYF.

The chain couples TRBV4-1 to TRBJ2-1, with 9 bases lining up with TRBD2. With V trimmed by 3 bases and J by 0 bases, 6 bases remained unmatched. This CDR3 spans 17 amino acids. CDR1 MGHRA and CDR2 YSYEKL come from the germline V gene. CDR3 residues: CASSHLAGGPSYNEQFF. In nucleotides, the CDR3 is TGCGCCAGCAGCCATCTCGCGGGAGGGCCCTCCTACAATGAGCAGTTCTTC.

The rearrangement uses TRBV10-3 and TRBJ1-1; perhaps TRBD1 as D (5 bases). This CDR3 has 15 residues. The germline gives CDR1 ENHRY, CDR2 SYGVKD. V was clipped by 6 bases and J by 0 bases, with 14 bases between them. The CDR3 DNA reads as TGTGCCATCAGGACGGAGACAGAGATGAACACTGAAGCTTTCTTT. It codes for CAIRTETEMNTEAFF.

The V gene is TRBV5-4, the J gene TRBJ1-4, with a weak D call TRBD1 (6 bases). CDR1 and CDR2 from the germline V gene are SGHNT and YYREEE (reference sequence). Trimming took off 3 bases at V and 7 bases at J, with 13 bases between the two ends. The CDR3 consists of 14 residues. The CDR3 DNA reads TGTGCCAGCAGCTACATCGGACAGTCTGAAAAACTGTTTTTT. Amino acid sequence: CASSYIGQSEKLFF.

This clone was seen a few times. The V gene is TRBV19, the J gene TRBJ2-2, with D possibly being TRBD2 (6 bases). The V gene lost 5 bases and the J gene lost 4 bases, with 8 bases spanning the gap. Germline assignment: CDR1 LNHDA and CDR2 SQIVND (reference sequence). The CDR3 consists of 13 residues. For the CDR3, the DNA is TGTGCCAGTAGTGTGGGAGGCACCGGGGAGCTGTTTTTT. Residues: CASSVGGTGELFF.

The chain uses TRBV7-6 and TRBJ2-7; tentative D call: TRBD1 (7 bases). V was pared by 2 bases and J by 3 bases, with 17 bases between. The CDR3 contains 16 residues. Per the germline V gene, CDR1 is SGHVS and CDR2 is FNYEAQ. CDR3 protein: CASSLTSGRGVYEQYF. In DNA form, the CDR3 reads TGTGCCAGCAGCTTAACATCCGGCAGGGGGGTCTACGAGCAGTACTTC. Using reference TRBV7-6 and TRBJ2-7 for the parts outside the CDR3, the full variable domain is GAGVSQSPRYKVTKRGQDVALRCDPISGHVSLYWYRQALGQGPEFLTYFNYEAQQDKSGLPNDRFSAERPEGSISTLTIQRTEQRDSAMYRCASSLTSGRGVYEQYFGPGTRLTVT.

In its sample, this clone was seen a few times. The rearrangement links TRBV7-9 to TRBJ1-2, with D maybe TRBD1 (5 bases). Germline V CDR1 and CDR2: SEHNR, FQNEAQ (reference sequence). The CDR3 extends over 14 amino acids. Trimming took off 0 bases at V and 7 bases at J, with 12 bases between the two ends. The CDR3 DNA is TGTGCCAGCAGCTTAGCTGGGGGGTGGATTGGCTACACCTTC. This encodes CASSLAGGWIGYTF.

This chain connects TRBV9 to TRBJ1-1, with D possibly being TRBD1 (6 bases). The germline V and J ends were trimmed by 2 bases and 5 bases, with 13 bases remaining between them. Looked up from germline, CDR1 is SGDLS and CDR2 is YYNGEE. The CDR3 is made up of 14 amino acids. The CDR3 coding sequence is TGTGCCAGCAGCGTTAGGGGGAGTGGGACTGAAGCTTTCTTT. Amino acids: CASSVRGSGTEAFF.

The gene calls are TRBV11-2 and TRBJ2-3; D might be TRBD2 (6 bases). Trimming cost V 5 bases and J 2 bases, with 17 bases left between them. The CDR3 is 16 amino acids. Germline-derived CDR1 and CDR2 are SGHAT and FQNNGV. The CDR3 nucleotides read TGTGCCAGCAGCCCCCTTTCGGGAGTGAACACAGATACGCAGTATTTT. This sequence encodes CASSPLSGVNTDTQYF.